This entry lists 14 T cell receptor beta chains sequenced from one sample in a study of T-cell memory formation after mild COVID-19. TCRdb re-derived calls from the 5' RACE reads in MiXCR, one entry per CDR3 protein. The sample includes 200,000 to 250,000 distinct CDR3 sequences, about 17% of them seen just once. Sequenced: PBMCs or a T cell subset sorted from them (not recorded which). The receptors were sampled from a man in his late teens or twenties who had mild COVID-19 (a few samples of this study predate the infection). Cell type and time point are not known.

The chain joins TRBV6-2 or TRBV6-3 to TRBJ2-2; no reliable D call. The CDR3 is made up of 15 amino acids. Germline CDR1 is MNHEY and CDR2 is SVGEGT. The germline V and J ends were trimmed by 7 bases and 4 bases, with 16 bases remaining between them. The CDR3 coding sequence is TGTGCCAGCAACCAAGGGCGACTTTTCACCGGGGAGCTGTTTTTT. It yields the protein CASNQGRLFTGELFF.

The DNA for the CDR3 is TGTGCCAGCAGCGGGGGGACAGGGTCCCGCTCTGGAAACACCATATATTTT. Protein: CASSGGTGSRSGNTIYF. The chain recombines TRBV7-2 with TRBJ1-3, with 9 bases lining up with TRBD1. The junction had 8 bases not matched to a gene; V was cut back by 5 bases and J by 0 bases. Germline loops: CDR1 SGHTA, CDR2 FQGNSA. The CDR3 consists of 17 residues.

At least ten counts were recorded for this clonotype. The chain combines TRBV12-3 or TRBV12-4 with TRBJ1-6, with D possibly TRBD1 on 6 matching bases. The CDR3 length is 14 residues. Trimming left V 4 bases short and J 10 bases short, with 14 bases between. The chain's CDR3 is CASSSNRVHSPLHF. The CDR3 region has the DNA TGTGCCAGCAGTTCCAACAGGGTTCACTCACCCCTCCACTTT.

This clonotype has more than one count but fewer than ten. V usage is TRBV28 and J usage is TRBJ1-3; D perhaps matches TRBD1 (5 bases). Germline V gives CDR1 MDHEN, CDR2 SYDVKM. Trimming took off 6 bases at V and 0 bases at J, with 15 bases between the two ends. There are 16 residues in the CDR3. The CDR3: CASSYQEGLSGNTIYF. CDR3 nucleotide sequence: TGTGCCAGCAGCTACCAGGAGGGACTCTCTGGAAACACCATATATTTT.

In this sample, this clonotype turned up a few times. The rearrangement links TRBV11-2 to TRBJ2-5; either TRBD1 or TRBD2 may supply D (5 bases each). The V and J ends lost 5 bases and 6 bases respectively, with 19 bases between them. The germline V gene has CDR1 SGHAT and CDR2 FQNNGV. The CDR3 is 15 amino acids. The CDR3 spells CASSARFRDDKTQYF. The CDR3 region has the DNA TGTGCCAGCAGCGCCCGATTCCGGGACGACAAGACCCAGTACTTC. The whole variable domain, remainder taken from reference TRBV11-2 and TRBJ2-5, is EAGVAQSPRYKIIEKRQSVAFWCNPISGHATLYWYQQILGQGPKLLIQFQNNGVVDDSQLPKDRFSAERLKGVDSTLKIQPAKLEDSAVYLCASSARFRDDKTQYFGPGTRLLVL.

This chain uses TRBV7-9 with TRBJ1-1, with D unclear. Germline loops: CDR1 SEHNR, CDR2 FQNEAQ (reference sequence). Trimming took off 8 bases at V and 3 bases at J, with 7 bases between the two ends. This CDR3 comprises 11 residues. CDR3 region: CASESYTEAFF. CDR3 coding DNA: TGTGCCAGCGAGAGCTACACTGAAGCTTTCTTT.

This chain uses TRBV7-2 with TRBJ2-5, with 7 bases lining up with TRBD1. With 3 bases clipped from V and 5 bases from J, the junction kept 9 bases outside the gene matches. CDR1 and CDR2 (germline): SGHTA, FQGNSA. The CDR3 loop spans 15 amino acids. For the CDR3, the DNA is TGTGCCAGCAGCTTGACAGGGATGGGATGGGAGACCCAGTACTTC. This sequence encodes CASSLTGMGWETQYF.

The J gene is TRBJ1-2, the V gene TRBV28, with D perhaps TRBD1 (5 bases). The CDR3 totals 12 residues. V was trimmed by 5 bases and J by 5 bases, leaving 9 bases between them. Germline V gives CDR1 MDHEN, CDR2 SYDVKM. CDR3 nucleotides: TGTGCCAGCAGTAGCGGGACGTATGGCTACACCTTC. It specifies CASSSGTYGYTF.

Ten or more counts support this clonotype. This chain uses TRBV20-1 with TRBJ2-3; no reliable D call. CDR3 size: 12 residues. V dropped 6 bases and J dropped 2 bases, with 9 bases sitting between them. Germline assignment: CDR1 DFQATT and CDR2 SNEGSKA (reference sequence). The CDR3 bases are TGCAGTGCCTGGCTAAACACAGATACGCAGTATTTT. Translation: CSAWLNTDTQYF.

V and J are TRBV6-5 and TRBJ2-6, with no clear D. CDR3 length: 15 amino acids. The germline gives CDR1 MNHEY, CDR2 SVGAGI. Between the trimmed V and J ends, which lost 6 bases and 0 bases, there was a span of 9 bases. The CDR3 loop is CASSQRPSGANVLTF. The CDR3 DNA reads as TGTGCCAGCAGCCAACGGCCCTCTGGGGCCAACGTCCTGACTTTC.

The rearrangement links TRBV20-1 to TRBJ2-3; no definite D call. The germline V and J ends were trimmed by 0 bases and 2 bases, with 9 bases remaining between them. This CDR3 is built from 14 residues. Germline V gene lookup returns CDR1 DFQATT and CDR2 SNEGSKA (reference sequence). CDR3 DNA: TGCAGTGCTAGAGAGCGGAAGCCCACAGATACGCAGTATTTT. This codes for CSARERKPTDTQYF.

The sample holds a few counts of this clonotype. The chain carries TRBV2 and TRBJ2-1, with 7 nucleotides matching TRBD1. The germline CDR1 and CDR2 sequences are SNHLY and FYNNEI. The CDR3 has 15 amino acids. With 7 bases clipped from V and 2 bases from J, the junction kept 8 bases outside the gene matches. CDR3 sequence: CASTSQGITYNEQFF. The CDR3 DNA reads TGTGCCAGCACCTCACAGGGGATCACCTACAATGAGCAGTTCTTC.

This clonotype showed up just a few times. The genes are TRBV4-2 and TRBJ2-2; a possible D gene is TRBD1 (5 bases). With 0 bases removed from V and 1 base from J, the gap between germline ends came to 6 bases. This CDR3 has 15 residues. The germline V gene encodes CDR1 LGHNA and CDR2 YNFKEQ. The CDR3 DNA sequence: TGTGCCAGCAGCCAAGATGACAGGAACACCGGGGAGCTGTTTTTT. Protein: CASSQDDRNTGELFF.

This clonotype appeared a few times. In DNA form, the CDR3 reads TGCGCCAGCAGCTTCCCCCGGACAGGGGGCACAGATACGCAGTATTTT. This sequence encodes CASSFPRTGGTDTQYF. V and J are TRBV5-1 and TRBJ2-3; 9 positions match TRBD1. J lost 1 base, V lost 2 bases, and 5 bases had no gene match. Germline CDR1 SGHRS, CDR2 YFSETQ. This CDR3 comprises 16 residues.